What follows is one T cell receptor beta chain and its context. TCRdb ran MiXCR on the RT-PCR reads and lists one entry per CDR3 protein. The sample consists of 87,000 or so distinct CDR3 sequences, about 5% of them appearing once. These data originate in a study of patients and donors after allogeneic stem cell transplantation. The receptor's source is a human donor who was either an allogeneic HSCT recipient or a stem cell or donor lymphocyte infusion donor (not recorded which). It is not recorded whose cells these are; they may come from a transplant donor. Sequencing was carried out using blood, either unsorted or a sorted T cell fraction (not recorded which).

This CDR3 reads CASSQRAEGGPQYF. The CDR3 coding sequence is TGCGCCAGCAGCCAAAGGGCAGAGGGGGGCCCGCAGTACTTC. J is TRBJ2-7 and V is TRBV4-1, with D possibly called TRBD1 or TRBD2 (6 bases each). The germline V and J ends were trimmed by 2 bases and 9 bases, with 17 bases remaining between them. The CDR3 extends over 14 amino acids. Germline CDR1 is MGHRA and CDR2 is YSYEKL.